This is a list of T cell receptor beta chains from one sample in a study of radiation and T cells in renal cell carcinoma. The method was immunoSEQ multiplex PCR; TCRdb's version includes in-frame clones alone and lacks a portion of them. The sample lists approximately 85,000 clones, 80% to 90% seen once, with over 5.5% in the top ten. The input for sequencing was blood, taken from a patient whose treatment included radiotherapy and nephrectomy. The receptors come from a woman in her 70s with renal cell carcinoma. The CDR3 runs from the conserved cysteine through the conserved F or W. A D gene is named only where the DNA matches it firmly. A row's size may be missing; if present it is once, few, many or a size class.

V gene: TRBV6-1; J gene: TRBJ2-5; D gene: TRBD1; clone size: -; CDR3 DNA: TGTGCCAGCACCCAGGGGGCTTGGCAAGAGACCCAGTACTTC; CDR3 protein: CASTQGAWQETQYF
V gene: TRBV7-3; J gene: TRBJ2-1; D gene: TRBD2; clone size: -; CDR3 DNA: TGTGCCAGCAGCTTAAGTGGAGCGGGGGAGGAGCAGTTCTTC; CDR3 protein: CASSLSGAGEEQFF
V gene: TRBV19; J gene: TRBJ1-2; D gene: -; clone size: -; CDR3 DNA: TGTGCCAGTCATAACAAAGGGGCAGGAGCCGGAGGCTACACCTTC; CDR3 protein: CASHNKGAGAGGYTF
V gene: TRBV28; J gene: TRBJ1-2; D gene: -; clone size: -; CDR3 DNA: TGTGCCAGCAATCGAGATGAGCGCTCTGGCTACACCTTC; CDR3 protein: CASNRDERSGYTF
V gene: TRBV19; J gene: TRBJ2-1; D gene: TRBD1; clone size: -; CDR3 DNA: TGTGCCAGTAGTATAAGCCCAGGGGGCGCAGGTGCCCACAATGAGCAGTTCTTC; CDR3 protein: CASSISPGGAGAHNEQFF
V gene: TRBV6-5; J gene: TRBJ2-3; D gene: TRBD2; clone size: -; CDR3 DNA: TGTGCCAGCAGTTATCCGGGACTAGAGGATACGCAGTATTTT; CDR3 protein: CASSYPGLEDTQYF
V gene: TRBV19; J gene: TRBJ1-5; D gene: -; clone size: -; CDR3 DNA: TGTGCCAGTAGTATGGTCCCGGGCCGCACTAGCAATCAGCCCCAGCATTTT; CDR3 protein: CASSMVPGRTSNQPQHF
V gene: TRBV5-6; J gene: TRBJ1-2; D gene: -; clone size: once; CDR3 DNA: TGTGCCAGCAGCTTGGGAGGGGTCAGCGCCTATGGCTACACCTTC; CDR3 protein: CASSLGGVSAYGYTF
V gene: TRBV4-2; J gene: TRBJ2-2; D gene: -; clone size: -; CDR3 DNA: TGTGCCAGCAGCCCCAAGGTGGCCTTGAATGGCGGGACCAACACCGGGGAGCTGTTTTTT; CDR3 protein: CASSPKVALNGGTNTGELFF
V gene: TRBV25-1; J gene: TRBJ1-5; D gene: -; clone size: -; CDR3 DNA: TGTGCCAGCAGTGAAGGGACGAAAAGCAATCAGCCCCAGCATTTT; CDR3 protein: CASSEGTKSNQPQHF
V gene: TRBV28; J gene: TRBJ2-2; D gene: TRBD2; clone size: -; CDR3 DNA: TGTGCCAGCAGGCGGACTAGCGGGGCGAACACCGGGGAGCTGTTTTTT; CDR3 protein: CASRRTSGANTGELFF
V gene: TRBV11-3; J gene: TRBJ1-1; D gene: -; clone size: -; CDR3 DNA: TGTGCCAGCAGCTTAGATTCACAGGGGAACACTGAAGCTTTCTTT; CDR3 protein: CASSLDSQGNTEAFF
V gene: TRBV5-1; J gene: TRBJ1-6; D gene: TRBD1; clone size: -; CDR3 DNA: TGCGCCAGCAGGACAGGGGCGTCAAATTCACCCCTCCACTTT; CDR3 protein: CASRTGASNSPLHF
V gene: TRBV2; J gene: TRBJ2-3; D gene: TRBD1; clone size: -; CDR3 DNA: TGTGCCAGCAGTGAGACAGGGGATAGCACAGATACGCAGTATTTT; CDR3 protein: CASSETGDSTDTQYF
V gene: TRBV7-9; J gene: TRBJ2-7; D gene: -; clone size: -; CDR3 DNA: TGTGCCAGCGCCGACGGGAGACAGGCCCGGACTCCCTACGAGCAGTACTTC; CDR3 protein: CASADGRQARTPYEQYF
V gene: TRBV5-1; J gene: TRBJ2-3; D gene: TRBD2; clone size: once; CDR3 DNA: TGCGCCAGCACCCCGACTAGCGGGTCAGATACGCAGTATTTT; CDR3 protein: CASTPTSGSDTQYF
V gene: TRBV19; J gene: TRBJ2-7; D gene: TRBD1; clone size: -; CDR3 DNA: TGTGCCAGTAGTGCCGGGACAGGGGGCCGGTACGAGCAGTACTTC; CDR3 protein: CASSAGTGGRYEQYF
V gene: TRBV19; J gene: TRBJ2-3; D gene: -; clone size: -; CDR3 DNA: TGTGCCAGTAGTATAGCCCAGTTTAGCACAGATACGCAGTATTTT; CDR3 protein: CASSIAQFSTDTQYF
V gene: TRBV5-1; J gene: TRBJ2-1; D gene: TRBD2; clone size: -; CDR3 DNA: TGCGCCAGCAAGGCGGGGGGGTACAATGAGCAGTTCTTC; CDR3 protein: CASKAGGYNEQFF
V gene: TRBV27; J gene: TRBJ2-5; D gene: -; clone size: -; CDR3 DNA: TGTGCCAGCATGATGTCGGGGACCCAAGAGACCCAGTACTTC; CDR3 protein: CASMMSGTQETQYF
V gene: TRBV4-2; J gene: TRBJ1-2; D gene: TRBD1; clone size: -; CDR3 DNA: TGTGCCAGCAGCCCAAACAGGGGGCGGGGTGGCTACACCTTC; CDR3 protein: CASSPNRGRGGYTF
V gene: TRBV6-4; J gene: TRBJ1-1; D gene: TRBD1; clone size: -; CDR3 DNA: TGTGCCAGCAGTGACTCGGCCGGGACAGGCTTAGCTGAAGCTTTCTTT; CDR3 protein: CASSDSAGTGLAEAFF
V gene: TRBV6-1; J gene: TRBJ1-1; D gene: TRBD1; clone size: -; CDR3 DNA: TGTGCCAGCTCGGGACAGGGCCGTACTGAAGCTTTCTTT; CDR3 protein: CASSGQGRTEAFF
V gene: TRBV11-3; J gene: TRBJ2-5; D gene: -; clone size: -; CDR3 DNA: TGTGCCAGCAGCTCGTTCTGGGGTCAAGAGACCCAGTACTTC; CDR3 protein: CASSSFWGQETQYF
V gene: TRBV6-1; J gene: TRBJ1-1; D gene: -; clone size: -; CDR3 DNA: TGTGCCAGCAGTGGTTACAACACTGAAGCTTTCTTT; CDR3 protein: CASSGYNTEAFF
V gene: TRBV30; J gene: TRBJ1-2; D gene: TRBD1; clone size: -; CDR3 DNA: TGTGCCTGGAAGTTTCAGGGGGCCCACTATGGCTACACCTTC; CDR3 protein: CAWKFQGAHYGYTF
V gene: TRBV5-8; J gene: TRBJ1-3; D gene: -; clone size: -; CDR3 DNA: TGTGCCAGCAGACGGATTCGGTCTGGAAACACCATATATTTT; CDR3 protein: CASRRIRSGNTIYF
V gene: TRBV5-4; J gene: TRBJ1-1; D gene: -; clone size: few; CDR3 DNA: TGTGCTTCACAGACGAGAGAGAACACTGAAGCTTTCTTT; CDR3 protein: CASQTRENTEAFF
V gene: TRBV6-5; J gene: TRBJ2-3; D gene: -; clone size: -; CDR3 DNA: TGTGCCAGCGGAACGATTAGCAGGGTCACAGATACGCAGTATTTT; CDR3 protein: CASGTISRVTDTQYF
V gene: TRBV6-6; J gene: TRBJ2-7; D gene: TRBD2; clone size: -; CDR3 DNA: TGTGCCAGCAGAAAGACTAGCGGGGCGTACGAGCAGTACTTC; CDR3 protein: CASRKTSGAYEQYF
V gene: TRBV10-1; J gene: TRBJ2-5; D gene: TRBD2; clone size: -; CDR3 DNA: TGCGCCAACCCCGGGACTAGCGGGGAAAACCAAGAGACCCAGTACTTC; CDR3 protein: CANPGTSGENQETQYF
V gene: TRBV5-1; J gene: TRBJ2-5; D gene: -; clone size: -; CDR3 DNA: TGCGCCAGCAGCTACTACGGGGCGGGGGCCGGAGAGACCCAGTACTTC; CDR3 protein: CASSYYGAGAGETQYF
V gene: TRBV7-3; J gene: TRBJ1-3; D gene: -; clone size: -; CDR3 DNA: TGTGCCAGCAGCTTAGACGGGGCAATCGTGGGAAACACCATATATTTT; CDR3 protein: CASSLDGAIVGNTIYF